A single sample is the source of the 4 T cell receptor beta chains below, sequenced in a study of T cell responses to AZD1222 COVID-19 vaccine (dated by TCRdb to the early 2020s). The library was made by the immunoSEQ multiplex PCR assay. Held by TCRdb, this immuneACCESS table contains in-frame sequences only and omits some clones. Under half of the omission traces to an unresolved V gene where checked; the cause of the rest is unknown. The sample has around 140,000 clones on record, under 95% of them singletons. Clones ranked in the top ten supply around 5.4% of the sample. The time point tag for this specimen amounts to: baseline before first vaccination. Material: peripheral blood, obtained on day 0 of AZD1222 vaccination. Receptors were obtained from an adult in good health.

This sequence joins TRBV10-2 and TRBJ1-6; D is unresolved. The V gene lost 0 bases and the J gene lost 8 bases, with 5 bases spanning the gap. Germline lookup yields CDR1 WSHSY and CDR2 SAAADI. The CDR3 extends over 13 amino acids. CDR3 in amino acids: CASSESGDSPLHF. CDR3 nucleotide sequence: TGCGCCAGCAGTGAGTCGGGAGATTCACCCCTCCACTTT.

The chain recombines TRBV12-3 or TRBV12-4 with TRBJ2-7, with D unresolved. This CDR3 has 13 amino acids. V lost 3 bases to trimming and J lost 0 bases, with 6 bases between them. CDR3 residues: CASSLSVSYEQYF. Here the CDR3 DNA reads TGTGCCAGCAGTTTGTCGGTCTCCTACGAGCAGTACTTC.

The chain combines TRBV7-8 with TRBJ1-1, with 8 positions matching TRBD1. Trimming took 2 bases from V and 0 from J; bases not matched to a gene: 2. Germline assignment: CDR1 SGHVS and CDR2 FQNEAQ. This CDR3 has 15 amino acids. CDR3 amino acids: CASSLQGAMNTEAFF. The CDR3, as DNA: TGTGCCAGCAGCTTACAGGGGGCCATGAACACTGAAGCTTTCTTT. Combining the CDR3 with reference TRBV7-8 and TRBJ1-1 gives the whole variable domain GAGVSQSPRYKVAKRGQDVALRCDPISGHVSLFWYQQALGQGPEFLTYFQNEAQLDKSGLPSDRFFAERPEGSVSTLKIQRTQQEDSAVYLCASSLQGAMNTEAFFGQGTRLTVV.

This clone was recorded only once. V usage is TRBV18 and J usage is TRBJ2-4; 7 nucleotides match TRBD2. With V trimmed by 4 bases and J by 9 bases, 6 bases remained unmatched. The CDR3 extends over 13 amino acids. Germline V gives CDR1 KGHSH, CDR2 LQKENI. CDR3 loop: CASSLGTGGIQYF. For the CDR3, the DNA is TGTGCCAGCTCACTCGGAACGGGGGGCATTCAGTACTTC.